A single sample is the source of the 9 T cell receptor beta chains below, sequenced in a study of shared clonotypes between healthy human individuals. Libraries were prepared by immunoSEQ multiplex PCR; TCRdb keeps only in-frame clonotypes and omits some of them. The profile shows roughly 1,000,000 clones, around 78% of them singletons. Sequencing input: memory CD4+ T cells from PBMCs. Described subset: CD45RA-negative fraction. The receptors were gathered from a young man in good health. Some clones in this sample may be carry-over from other donors' samples.

This rearrangement joins TRBV4-1 to TRBJ2-5, with 8 nucleotides matching TRBD2. This CDR3 region has 17 residues. The J segment lost 1 base and the V segment lost 0 bases, leaving 7 bases of the junction unmatched. Germline values: CDR1 MGHRA, CDR2 YSYEKL. Here the CDR3 DNA reads TGCGCCAGCAGCCAAGACCACCGGGGACTAGTCCAAGAGACCCAGTACTTC. Translated: CASSQDHRGLVQETQYF.

The J gene is TRBJ2-5, the V gene TRBV30; a weak D match, TRBD1 (5 bases). The CDR3 contains 14 residues. Germline-derived CDR1 and CDR2 are GTSNPN and SVGIG (reference sequence). V lost 1 base, J lost 1 base, and 10 bases lay in between. The CDR3 sequence is CAWSGGRAQETQYF. Here the CDR3 DNA reads TGTGCCTGGAGTGGAGGCAGGGCCCAAGAGACCCAGTACTTC.

The chain is built from TRBV5-3 and TRBJ2-4, with D hard to call. TRBV5-3 is flagged as an ORF with uncertain function. CDR3 length: 14 amino acids. Trimming removed 0 bases at V and 7 bases at J, with 11 bases between. In DNA, the CDR3 is TGTGCCAGAAGCTTGGAAAGGTTCAACAACATTCAGTACTTC. It is translated as CARSLERFNNIQYF.

This clone turned up a few times. J is TRBJ1-2 and V is TRBV29-1; no clear D. CDR3 length: 12 amino acids. V was pared by 6 bases and J by 0 bases, with 8 bases between. Germline V lookup: CDR1 SQVTM, CDR2 ANQGSEA. CDR3 bases: TGCAGCGTAGGGTCCTCTAACTATGGCTACACCTTC. Translated, it gives CSVGSSNYGYTF.

Concerning this clone: Within the sample, other DNA sequences also encode this same CDR3. The chain combines TRBV6-5 with TRBJ1-4, with 7 bases that match TRBD1. This CDR3 region has 15 residues. Germline trimming cut 2 bases from V and 3 bases from J; bases unmatched to any gene: 3. The germline V gene encodes CDR1 MNHEY and CDR2 SVGAGI. Written as DNA, the CDR3 is TGTGCCAGCAGTTACGGAGGGGGCTCTAATGAAAAACTGTTTTTT. Translating gives CASSYGGGSNEKLFF.

This clone has at least ten counts. The chain links TRBV15 to TRBJ2-3; 8 positions agree with TRBD2. Trimming took 0 bases from V and 5 from J; bases not matched to a gene: 7. Per germline, CDR1 LNHNV and CDR2 YYDKDF (reference sequence). CDR3 length equals 16 residues. Here the CDR3 reads CATSREGGRQGDTQYF. CDR3 sequence (DNA): TGTGCCACCAGCAGAGAGGGCGGGAGGCAAGGAGATACGCAGTATTTT.

The chain carries TRBV6-6 and TRBJ2-7, with D perhaps matching TRBD2 (5 bases). This CDR3 is 15 amino acids long. CDR1 is MNHNY and CDR2 is SVGAGI in the germline V gene (reference sequence). Trimming left V 5 bases short and J 1 base short, with 15 bases between. CDR3 sequence: CASSPRGGESYEQYF. The DNA for the CDR3 is TGTGCCAGCAGTCCCAGAGGTGGGGAGTCCTACGAGCAGTACTTC.

This chain uses TRBV7-3 with TRBJ1-1, with no clear D. Trimming left V 3 bases short and J 1 base short, with 6 bases between. CDR1 and CDR2 (germline): SGHTA, FQGTGA. The CDR3 spans 13 residues. The CDR3 region is CASSFYRNTEAFF. The DNA of the CDR3 is TGTGCCAGCAGCTTCTACAGGAACACTGAAGCTTTCTTT.

The CDR3 sequence: CASSVGQANTEAFF. CDR3 nucleotides: TGTGCCAGCAGTGTGGGACAGGCGAACACTGAAGCTTTCTTT. This chain joins TRBV7-9 and TRBJ1-1; 8 positions agree with TRBD1. Trimming at V came to 6 bases and at J to 1 base, leaving 4 bases not matched to a gene. Germline V gene lookup returns CDR1 SEHNR and CDR2 FQNEAQ (reference sequence). The CDR3 loop spans 14 amino acids.